This paragraph covers one T cell receptor (beta chain) sequence. The antigen is not known. These data originate in a study of cytomegalovirus exposure and HLA in healthy donors. Findings of the study overall: It was reportedly the case that the classifier diagnosed cytomegalovirus status with high specificity and sensitivity.

Data came from immunoSEQ multiplex PCR; TCRdb stores just in-frame clones and leaves some out. This sample has tens of thousands of clones, with 94% found just once. From germline, CDR1 is SNHLY and CDR2 FYNNEI. The CDR3 spans 15 residues. Trimming pared 6 bases from V and 3 bases from J, leaving 14 bases between. Sequences were obtained from PBMCs. This clonotype was obtained from a woman aged 18 to 35 in good health and CMV-seronegative. The chain is built from TRBV2 and TRBJ2-2, with D possibly matching TRBD1 (6 bases). The CDR3 coding sequence is TGTGCCAGCAGAAACCAGGGGCTCTACACCGGGGAGCTGTTTTTT. The encoded protein is CASRNQGLYTGELFF.